This TCR beta chain is from a study of OX40 agonist ivuxolimab in advanced cancers. Method: immunoSEQ multiplex PCR; TCRdb's copy keeps in-frame clones and lacks some. The repertoire holds over 75,000 clones, with approximately 91% as singletons. This CDR3 is built from 13 residues. Germline-derived CDR1 and CDR2 are MNHEY and SVGAGI. V trimming: 10 bases; J trimming: 1 base; junction bases outside the gene matches: 5. The source was CD4+ or CD8+ T cells sorted from blood, collected in a trial of the OX40 agonist ivuxolimab. The chain joins TRBV6-5 to TRBJ2-7, with 9 bases identical to TRBD1. This receptor was taken from an adult with an advanced solid tumor such as melanoma, head and neck, liver or kidney cancer. CDR3 DNA sequence: TGTGCCACCAAGACAGGGGGGTCCTACGAGCAGTACTTC. Protein sequence: CATKTGGSYEQYF.